This T cell receptor (beta chain) was sequenced during a study of beta chain features in type 1 diabetes. Findings of the study overall: It was possible that PCR favored shorter templates, equally so in patients and controls. A moderate, significant TCRB CDR3 shortening appeared in type 1 diabetes across four CD4+ subsets. In comparison with healthy donors, patients had naive, central memory and Treg TCRB repertoires that appeared more similar. VDJ junctions from type 1 diabetes patients carried fewer insertions and larger deletions.

The entirety of the isolated RNA underwent reverse transcription, so expressed TCRB transcripts were sequenced. Clones were read by immunoSEQ multiplex PCR, and TCRdb kept only the in-frame ones, dropping some. Of 250,000 or so clones in the sample, 14% were seen once. A remark on this clone: Its antigen is unidentified.

The germline V gene encodes CDR1 SGHDT and CDR2 YYEEEE. The length of the CDR3 is 16 residues. V was trimmed by 0 bases and J by 4 bases, leaving 16 bases between them. This receptor was obtained from a man aged 30 to 39 with type 1 diabetes. The sample comprised naive CD4+ T cells from blood. V and J are TRBV5-6 and TRBJ1-2; tentatively, D is TRBD1 (6 bases). CDR3 in amino acids: CASSLEIGGGSYGYTF. For the CDR3, the DNA is TGTGCCAGCAGCTTGGAGATTGGGGGCGGTAGCTATGGCTACACCTTC.